This T cell receptor (beta chain) was sequenced during a study of blood T cell repertoires in COVID-19. Whole-study context: From the United States, Italy and Spain came samples of acute and convalescent COVID-19.

The germline gives CDR1 MNHEY, CDR2 SMNVEV (reference sequence). Between the trimmed V and J ends, which lost 3 bases and 5 bases, there was a span of 7 bases. The CDR3 extends over 13 amino acids. Original analysis: Using reference gene primer amplification, nucleated cell counts were estimated. The protocol was immunoSEQ multiplex PCR, while the TCRdb copy is restricted to in-frame clones and leaves out a portion. Clone size and V and J calls were adopted from that table, with D and trimming inferred from the DNA. Of 80,000 or so clones listed, around 80% are singletons. Sequenced sample: peripheral blood. This clonotype was obtained from a man aged 60 to 69 with acute or convalescent COVID-19. The chain employs TRBV27 and TRBJ2-2, with TRBD1 as a possible D gene (6 bases). In nucleotides, the CDR3 is TGTGCCAGCAGTTTCGACAGGACCGGGGAGCTGTTTTTT. It translates to CASSFDRTGELFF.